This T cell receptor beta chain appears in the sequencing data of a study of CD8 T cells in Susac syndrome. Negative magnetic isolation gave CD8+ and CD4+ cells; FACS enriched CD8+ TEMRA. About 0.5 to 1 ug RNA was reverse transcribed with random hexamers. The authors amplified TCR beta CDR3 across 54 Vbeta and 13 Jbeta using immunoSEQ multiplex PCR. TCRdb reprocessed the immunoSEQ multiplex PCR reads with MiXCR, giving one entry per CDR3 protein. The sample carries about 300,000 distinct CDR3 sequences, approximately 89% recorded once. About this clonotype itself: Its antigen remains unidentified.

Study results and caveats: That the number of individuals in its TCR sequencing and HLA analysis was relatively small was acknowledged by the study.

This CDR3 is 16 amino acids long. Trimming cost V 5 bases and J 4 bases; bases outside gene matches: 8. In germline, CDR1 is SGHAT, CDR2 FQNNGV. Sequenced sample: CD8+ T cells from PBMCs. This chain joins TRBV11-2 and TRBJ1-6; 7 nucleotides agree with TRBD1. The sequence was collected from a human donor with multiple sclerosis. This CDR3 is CASSRTPGQYNSPLHF. In DNA, the CDR3 is TGTGCCAGCAGCAGAACACCGGGACAGTATAATTCACCCCTCCACTTT.